These 22 T cell receptor beta chains originate from one sample sequenced in a study of identical twins. TCRdb re-called the 5' RACE reads through MiXCR, storing one row per CDR3 protein. This repertoire shows around 490,000 distinct CDR3 sequences, roughly an eighth found once; its top ten account for 0.95% to 1%. Another study also made use of these data, one on yellow fever vaccine responses in identical twins.

Sample: CD4+ T cells sorted from blood. The receptors here all came from a woman under 30 in good health.

The CDR3 loop is CASSLRTGMVTPLHF. The CDR3, as DNA: TGTGCCAGCAGTCTCCGGACAGGGATGGTTACACCCCTCCACTTT. This rearrangement joins TRBV12-3 or TRBV12-4 to TRBJ1-6; 8 nucleotides line up with TRBD1. The CDR3 runs 15 residues. V trimming: 5 bases; J trimming: 11 bases; junction bases outside the gene matches: 11.

J is TRBJ2-3 and V is TRBV7-9, with 8 bases that match TRBD2. CDR1 and CDR2 (germline): SEHNR, FQNEAQ (reference sequence). Trimming cost V 6 bases and J 0 bases; bases outside gene matches: 11. CDR3 length: 17 amino acids. For the CDR3, the DNA is TGTGCCAGCAGGCGAAGCGGGGGTGATGCTAGCACAGATACGCAGTATTTT. Its protein is CASRRSGGDASTDTQYF.

This clonotype appeared a few times. This chain joins TRBV7-2 and TRBJ2-2; 8 nucleotides agree with TRBD2. Per germline, CDR1 SGHTA and CDR2 FQGNSA. The CDR3 extends over 16 amino acids. Germline trimming cut 5 bases from V and 6 bases from J; bases unmatched to any gene: 11. The CDR3 region is CASSIDRTGGAGELFF. In DNA, the CDR3 is TGTGCCAGCAGCATCGATCGGACGGGAGGGGCCGGGGAGCTGTTTTTT.

This clonotype was counted between two and nine times. V usage is TRBV7-9 and J usage is TRBJ1-1, with TRBD1 as a possible D gene (5 bases). CDR3 length: 13 residues. CDR1 and CDR2 from the germline V gene are SEHNR and FQNEAQ (reference sequence). Trimming stripped 0 bases from V and 6 bases from J, with 8 bases between. The CDR3, as DNA: TGTGCCAGCAGCTTAGCCGGGGCGTCTGAAGCTTTCTTT. This encodes CASSLAGASEAFF.

V and J are TRBV5-1 and TRBJ2-3; either TRBD1 or TRBD2 may fit D (6 bases each). Germline values: CDR1 SGHRS, CDR2 YFSETQ. V lost 4 bases and J 11 bases, leaving 17 bases between the germline ends. This CDR3 contains 13 residues. CDR3 nucleotides: TGCGCCAGCAGCCCGGGGGCGGATTTGTTGCAGTATTTT. Translating gives CASSPGADLLQYF. The whole variable domain, filled in from reference TRBV5-1 and TRBJ2-3, reads KAGVTQTPRYLIKTRGQQVTLSCSPISGHRSVSWYQQTPGQGLQFLFEYFSETQRNKGNFPGRFSGRQFSNSRSEMNVSTLELGDSALYLCASSPGADLLQYFGPGTRLTVL.

The rearrangement uses TRBV7-2 and TRBJ2-7; D uncertain. Trimming took off 1 base at V and 0 bases at J, with 10 bases between the two ends. Germline V gene data show CDR1 as SGHTA and CDR2 as FQGNSA. The CDR3 contains 15 residues. The CDR3 loop reads CASSLDYRSSYEQYF. CDR3 nucleotide sequence: TGTGCCAGCAGCTTAGACTACCGGAGCTCCTACGAGCAGTACTTC.

This clonotype was seen a few times. This rearrangement joins TRBV6-6 to TRBJ1-5; 7 nucleotides align to TRBD1. Germline V gives CDR1 MNHNY, CDR2 SVGAGI (reference sequence). The CDR3 loop spans 16 amino acids. V trimming: 6 bases; J trimming: 3 bases; junction bases outside the gene matches: 11. DNA of the CDR3: TGTGCCAGCAGGAACCCCACCGGGACAGTCAATCAGCCCCAGCATTTT. It specifies CASRNPTGTVNQPQHF.

This clonotype was detected once. The V call is TRBV12-5, the J call TRBJ2-7; D might be TRBD1 (5 bases). Trimming removed 7 bases from V and 2 bases from J, with 12 bases in between. Per the germline V gene, CDR1 is LGHNT and CDR2 is FRNRAP. The CDR3 extends over 13 amino acids. CDR3: CASDPDSAYEQYF. The CDR3 bases are TGTGCTAGTGACCCTGACAGCGCCTACGAGCAGTACTTC.

The rearrangement links TRBV9 to TRBJ1-1, with a weak D call TRBD1 (6 bases). V was pared by 4 bases and J by 4 bases, with 14 bases between. The length of the CDR3 is 14 residues. CDR1 and CDR2 (germline): SGDLS, YYNGEE. CDR3 sequence: CASSLTLGGTEAFF. The CDR3 nucleotides read TGTGCCAGCAGCCTTACCTTAGGGGGCACTGAAGCTTTCTTT.

This chain joins TRBV30 and TRBJ1-6; D is perhaps TRBD1 (5 bases). Germline-derived CDR1 and CDR2 are GTSNPN and SVGIG (reference sequence). Deletions cut 0 bases from V and 7 bases from J, with 7 bases between. The CDR3 length is 13 residues. The CDR3 loop is CAWSVDRNSPLHF. For the CDR3, the DNA is TGTGCCTGGAGTGTCGACAGAAATTCACCCCTCCACTTT.

This clonotype turned up a few times. This chain links TRBV5-1 with TRBJ2-7; D gene unclear. The CDR3 runs 14 residues. V shed 0 bases and J shed 2 bases, with 9 bases lying between them. Germline CDR1 SGHRS, CDR2 YFSETQ. The CDR3 sequence is CASSLGAATYEQYF. CDR3 bases: TGCGCCAGCAGCTTGGGAGCCGCCACCTACGAGCAGTACTTC.

This clonotype was detected only a few times. V usage is TRBV7-2 and J usage is TRBJ2-7; tentative D call: TRBD1 (6 bases). CDR1 and CDR2 from the germline V gene are SGHTA and FQGNSA. This CDR3 has 15 amino acids. Deletions cut 5 bases from V and 2 bases from J, with 16 bases between. The chain's CDR3 is CASSPGHPGTYEQYF. The CDR3 nucleotides read TGTGCCAGCAGCCCGGGACACCCAGGGACCTACGAGCAGTACTTC.

The chain has TRBV20-1 and TRBJ2-2; tentatively, D is TRBD2 (6 bases). The CDR3 is 13 amino acids. V lost 8 bases and J lost 4, with 14 bases in between. Germline V gene data show CDR1 as DFQATT and CDR2 as SNEGSKA (reference sequence). The chain's CDR3 is CSTSSGLTGELFF. Here the CDR3 DNA reads TGCAGTACAAGTAGCGGCCTCACCGGGGAGCTGTTTTTT.

This clonotype turned up a few times. This chain joins TRBV6-1 and TRBJ2-1; 13 nucleotides agree with TRBD2. This CDR3 is built from 18 residues. After removal of 6 bases from V and 2 bases from J, the junction contained 10 bases not matched to a gene. Germline CDR1 is MNHNS and CDR2 is SASEGT. CDR3 nucleotide sequence: TGTGCCAGCAGATCATCCGGGACTAGCGGGGATACCTACAATGAGCAGTTCTTC. Translating it yields CASRSSGTSGDTYNEQFF.

This clonotype was seen repeatedly, ten times or more. The chain couples TRBV5-1 to TRBJ2-7; 9 bases are shared with TRBD2. The germline V gene has CDR1 SGHRS and CDR2 YFSETQ. The CDR3 covers 12 residues. V trimming: 7 bases; J trimming: 3 bases; junction bases outside the gene matches: 2. The CDR3 loop is CASAAGGYEQYF. For the CDR3, the DNA is TGCGCCAGCGCAGCGGGAGGCTACGAGCAGTACTTC. The variable domain in full, completed from reference TRBV5-1 and TRBJ2-7, reads KAGVTQTPRYLIKTRGQQVTLSCSPISGHRSVSWYQQTPGQGLQFLFEYFSETQRNKGNFPGRFSGRQFSNSRSEMNVSTLELGDSALYLCASAAGGYEQYFGPGTRLTVT.

This clonotype was seen a few times. V usage is TRBV2 and J usage is TRBJ2-2; D is possibly TRBD1 (5 bases). This CDR3 comprises 16 residues. The germline V and J ends were trimmed by 4 bases and 2 bases, with 14 bases remaining between them. Germline CDR1 reads SNHLY; CDR2 reads FYNNEI. DNA of the CDR3: TGTGCCAGCAGTGGCAGGGTGAAGGGAAACACCGGGGAGCTGTTTTTT. Its protein product is CASSGRVKGNTGELFF.

This clonotype was picked up many times. CDR3: CASSRSGTQETQYF. The DNA for the CDR3 is TGCGCCAGCAGCCGCTCAGGGACGCAAGAGACCCAGTACTTC. The chain employs TRBV5-1 and TRBJ2-5; the D gene could be TRBD1 or TRBD2 (5 bases each). Trimming stripped 4 bases from V and 2 bases from J, with 12 bases between. The CDR3 length is 14 residues. Germline CDR1 and CDR2: SGHRS and YFSETQ.

The chain employs TRBV2 and TRBJ2-7, with TRBD2 matching 10 bases. The CDR3 extends over 15 amino acids. Germline lookup yields CDR1 SNHLY and CDR2 FYNNEI. V lost 10 bases and J lost 0; bases outside the gene matches: 9. The DNA of the CDR3 is TGTGCCACAGAACCCCTAGCGGGGGACTCCTACGAGCAGTACTTC. Translation: CATEPLAGDSYEQYF.

This clonotype was detected many times. The J gene is TRBJ2-2, the V gene TRBV5-1; 10 bases align to TRBD2. The germline V gene has CDR1 SGHRS and CDR2 YFSETQ. The J segment lost 4 bases and the V segment lost 5 bases, leaving 5 bases of the junction unmatched. The CDR3 extends over 15 amino acids. This chain's CDR3 is CASRTGLALTGELFF. As DNA, the CDR3 is TGCGCCAGCAGAACGGGACTAGCGCTCACCGGGGAGCTGTTTTTT. The whole variable domain, filled in from reference TRBV5-1 and TRBJ2-2, reads KAGVTQTPRYLIKTRGQQVTLSCSPISGHRSVSWYQQTPGQGLQFLFEYFSETQRNKGNFPGRFSGRQFSNSRSEMNVSTLELGDSALYLCASRTGLALTGELFFGEGSRLTVL.

V gene TRBV7-2 combines with J gene TRBJ1-2; a weak D match, TRBD1 (5 bases). Germline CDR1 SGHTA, CDR2 FQGNSA. V shed 1 base and J shed 2 bases, with 14 bases lying between them. The CDR3 has 16 residues. CDR3 in DNA: TGTGCCAGCAGCTTAGTTGCTGGGGCGCTAAACTATGGCTACACCTTC. Translated, it gives CASSLVAGALNYGYTF.

This clonotype was recorded many times. The chain couples TRBV7-9 to TRBJ2-1; TRBD2 might be the D (6 bases). The germline gives CDR1 SEHNR, CDR2 FQNEAQ (reference sequence). The V and J ends lost 5 bases and 4 bases respectively, with 9 bases between them. The CDR3 loop spans 13 amino acids. CDR3 sequence reads: CASSAGRYNEQFF. CDR3 in DNA: TGTGCCAGCAGCGCGGGACGATACAATGAGCAGTTCTTC. The whole variable domain, filled in from reference TRBV7-9 and TRBJ2-1, reads DTGVSQNPRHKITKRGQNVTFRCDPISEHNRLYWYRQTLGQGPEFLTYFQNEAQLEKSRLLSDRFSAERPKGSFSTLEIQRTEQGDSAMYLCASSAGRYNEQFFGPGTRLTVL.

The chain uses TRBV15 and TRBJ1-1; possible D gene TRBD1, 6 bases. The germline V gene has CDR1 LNHNV and CDR2 YYDKDF (reference sequence). This CDR3 has 13 amino acids. V was cut by 11 bases and J by 11 bases, with 24 bases left in between. The CDR3 DNA reads as TGTGCCTCTCGACCGACAGGTTTCCCTGCCGCTTTCTTT. Amino acids: CASRPTGFPAAFF.